This T cell receptor (beta chain) was observed in a study of blood T cell repertoires in COVID-19. Study context: The cDNA or gDNA used as material had been derived from T cells, B-cell-depleted T cells, or PBMCs.

The CDR3 runs to 16 residues. Trimming shortened V by 1 base and J by 4 bases, and 16 bases separated the two germline ends. CDR1 and CDR2 from the germline V gene are SQVTM and ANQGSEA. Original handling: By means of reference gene primer amplification, nucleated cell counts were estimated. Sequencing was performed with immunoSEQ multiplex PCR; in TCRdb, only in-frame clones are kept and a portion is missing. That table supplies the V and J calls and clone size; D and trimming were determined from the DNA. Of about 380,000 clones in the sample, around 89% are singletons; the top ten hold 1.2%. Cohort placement rested on clinical history that participants reported themselves. Recovered participants had two consecutive negative NP/OP PCR tests, healthcare professional clearance, or symptom resolution.

This sequence joins TRBV29-1 and TRBJ2-2; perhaps TRBD1 as D (5 bases). Material for sequencing was PBMCs or T cells enriched from blood (not recorded which). This TCR was sampled from a woman in her late teens or twenties who had recovered from COVID-19. CDR3 DNA sequence: TGCAGCGTTGAAGGGGGCGTCTCATTGGCCACCGGGGAGCTGTTTTTT. It encodes CSVEGGVSLATGELFF.